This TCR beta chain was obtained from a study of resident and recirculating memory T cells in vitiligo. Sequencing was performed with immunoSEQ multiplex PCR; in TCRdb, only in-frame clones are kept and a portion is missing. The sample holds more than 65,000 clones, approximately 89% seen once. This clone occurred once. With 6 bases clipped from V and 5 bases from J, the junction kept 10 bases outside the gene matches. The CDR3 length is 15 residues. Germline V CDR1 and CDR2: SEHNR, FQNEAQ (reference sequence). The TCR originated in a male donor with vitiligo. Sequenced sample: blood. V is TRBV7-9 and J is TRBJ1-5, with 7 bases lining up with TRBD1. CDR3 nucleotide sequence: TGTGCCAGCAGTTCGACAGGGTGGGAGGATCAGCCCCAGCATTTT. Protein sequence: CASSSTGWEDQPQHF.